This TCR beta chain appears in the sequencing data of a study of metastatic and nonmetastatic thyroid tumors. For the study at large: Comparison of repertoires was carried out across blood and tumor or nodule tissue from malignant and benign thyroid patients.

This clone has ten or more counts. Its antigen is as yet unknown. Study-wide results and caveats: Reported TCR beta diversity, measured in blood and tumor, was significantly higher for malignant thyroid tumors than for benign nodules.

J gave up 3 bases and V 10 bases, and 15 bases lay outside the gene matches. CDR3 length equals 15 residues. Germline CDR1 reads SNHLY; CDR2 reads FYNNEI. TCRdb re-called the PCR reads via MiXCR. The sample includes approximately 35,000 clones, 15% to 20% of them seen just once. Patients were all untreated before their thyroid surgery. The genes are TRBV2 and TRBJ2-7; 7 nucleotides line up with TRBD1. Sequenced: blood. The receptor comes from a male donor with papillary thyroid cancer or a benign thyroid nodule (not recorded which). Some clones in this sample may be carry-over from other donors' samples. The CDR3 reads CATKAMTGTNYEQYF. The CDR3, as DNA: TGTGCCACCAAGGCTATGACAGGGACGAACTACGAGCAGTACTTC.